The 18 T cell receptor beta chains reported below all come from one sample, sequenced in a study of a mutant IDH1 vaccine in newly diagnosed glioma. Clones were read by immunoSEQ multiplex PCR, and TCRdb kept only the in-frame ones, dropping some. The table records roughly 60,000 clones, less than 85% of them present only once. The antigens for these receptors are not known. As for time point: week 11, during vaccination. Mutant IDH1 20-mer peptide, at 300 ug, made up each vaccine dose, with topical imiquimod. Sequencing used PBMCs, obtained from a glioma patient whose treatment included an IDH1 peptide vaccine. The receptors were sampled from a man aged 25 to 40 with glioma.

The CDR3 loop reads CASSYSRLAREQYF. CDR3 nucleotide sequence: TGTGCCAGCAGTTACTCTCGACTAGCGAGGGAGCAGTACTTC. The rearrangement links TRBV6-6 to TRBJ2-7; TRBD2 matches at 8 bases. This CDR3 has 14 residues. J gave up 7 bases and V 0 bases, and 5 bases lay outside the gene matches. Germline V gene sequence: CDR1 MNHNY, CDR2 SVGAGI (reference sequence).

This sequence joins TRBV6-5 and TRBJ2-2; 9 bases align to TRBD2. V gave up 3 bases and J gave up 0 bases; unmatched junction bases: 2. Germline V gene sequence: CDR1 MNHEY, CDR2 SVGAGI. The CDR3 totals 16 residues. CDR3 DNA sequence: TGTGCCAGCAGTTATAGCGGGGGAGCGAACACCGGGGAGCTGTTTTTT. It codes for CASSYSGGANTGELFF.

The V call is TRBV25-1, the J call TRBJ1-1; a weak D match, TRBD1 (6 bases). This CDR3 region has 15 residues. Deletions cut 3 bases from V and 1 base from J, with 12 bases between. CDR1 and CDR2 (germline): MGHDK, SYGVNS. The CDR3 sequence: CASSDPGTPNTEAFF. CDR3 nucleotide sequence: TGTGCCAGCAGTGATCCCGGGACACCGAACACTGAAGCTTTCTTT.

The rearrangement links TRBV7-2 to TRBJ2-1; 7 nucleotides line up with TRBD2. Germline assignment: CDR1 SGHTA and CDR2 FQGNSA. The length of the CDR3 is 15 residues. V shed 1 base and J 6 bases; nucleotides not matched to a gene: 6. CDR3 coding DNA: TGTGCCAGCAGCTTAGGTAGCGGGCATTCCAATGAGCAGTTCTTC. Amino acid sequence: CASSLGSGHSNEQFF. Supplemented by reference TRBV7-2 and TRBJ2-1, the full variable domain reads GAGVSQSPSNKVTEKGKDVELRCDPISGHTALYWYRQSLGQGLEFLIYFQGNSAPDKSGLPSDRFSAERTGGSVSTLTIQRTQQEDSAVYLCASSLGSGHSNEQFFGPGTRLTVL.

Written as DNA, the CDR3 is TGTGCCAGCCGGAGGGGTGAGGGCACTGGAAACACCATATATTTT. It translates to CASRRGEGTGNTIYF. The chain links TRBV18 to TRBJ1-3; TRBD1 is a possible D gene (5 bases). This CDR3 has 15 amino acids. V was shortened by 8 bases and J by 2 bases, with 16 bases between the two germline ends. Per germline, CDR1 KGHSH and CDR2 LQKENI.

The CDR3, as DNA: TGTGCCAGCAGCTACAACTACGAGCAGTACTTC. Translating gives CASSYNYEQYF. This chain uses TRBV7-2 with TRBJ2-7, with no clear D. Trimming took 4 bases from V and 3 from J, leaving 4 bases between them. The CDR3 covers 11 residues. Looked up from germline, CDR1 is SGHTA and CDR2 is FQGNSA.

This sequence joins TRBV7-9 and TRBJ1-2, with 9 bases identical to TRBD1. V shed 5 bases, J shed 10 bases, and the junction held 17 bases outside the gene matches. In germline, CDR1 is SEHNR, CDR2 FQNEAQ (reference sequence). This CDR3 comprises 16 residues. The CDR3 DNA sequence: TGTGCCAGCAGCGATCTCGCCGGGACAGGGATTAAGGACTACACCTTC. This translates into CASSDLAGTGIKDYTF.

The genes are TRBV7-9 and TRBJ2-7, with D perhaps matching TRBD1 or TRBD2 (5 bases each). This CDR3 spans 14 amino acids. In germline, CDR1 is SEHNR, CDR2 FQNEAQ (reference sequence). V gave up 0 bases and J gave up 5 bases, with 11 bases separating them. This chain's CDR3 is CASSLAGDTHEQYF. Written as DNA, the CDR3 is TGTGCCAGCAGCTTAGCGGGGGATACGCACGAGCAGTACTTC.

The chain couples TRBV30 to TRBJ2-2; no clear D gene. The CDR3 consists of 14 residues. Trimming left V 0 bases short and J 5 bases short, with 10 bases between. Germline values: CDR1 GTSNPN, CDR2 SVGIG (reference sequence). The CDR3 spells CAWSVGLVTGELFF. The DNA of the CDR3 is TGTGCCTGGAGTGTGGGTCTCGTGACCGGGGAGCTGTTTTTT.

This chain links TRBV5-1 with TRBJ2-1, with 7 bases aligning to TRBD2. Germline V CDR1 and CDR2: SGHRS, YFSETQ. The trim removed 3 bases at V and 1 base at J, leaving 7 bases unmatched. The CDR3 length is 16 residues. The DNA for the CDR3 is TGCGCCAGCAGCTCGGGCGGCGGGAGTTCCTACAATGAGCAGTTCTTC. This gives the protein CASSSGGGSSYNEQFF.

This chain connects TRBV5-1 to TRBJ2-2; D is undetermined. Germline values: CDR1 SGHRS, CDR2 YFSETQ. V dropped 4 bases and J dropped 5 bases, with 18 bases sitting between them. The CDR3 has 16 residues. The DNA for the CDR3 is TGCGCCAGCAGCCGGTTTGTGGGAAGACCGACCGGGGAGCTGTTTTTT. Protein sequence: CASSRFVGRPTGELFF.

J is TRBJ2-3 and V is TRBV5-1; D is undetermined. CDR3 length: 15 residues. V lost 4 bases to trimming and J lost 1 base, with 13 bases between them. Per germline, CDR1 SGHRS and CDR2 YFSETQ. The CDR3 sequence: CASSPDSAGTDTQYF. The CDR3 bases are TGCGCCAGCAGCCCCGACTCAGCAGGCACAGATACGCAGTATTTT.

This clone came up a few times. The V gene is TRBV2, the J gene TRBJ2-1, with D unclear. The CDR3 loop spans 14 amino acids. The ends were cut back, 5 bases at V and 8 bases at J, with 16 bases in the middle. Germline CDR1 SNHLY, CDR2 FYNNEI. CDR3: CASSNVRASDEQFF. The DNA of the CDR3 is TGTGCCAGCAGTAACGTAAGGGCTTCGGATGAGCAGTTCTTC.

CDR3 protein: CASSLLDSYGYTF. CDR3 in DNA: TGTGCCAGCAGTTTACTGGACAGCTATGGCTACACCTTC. This chain connects TRBV28 to TRBJ1-2, with a weak D call TRBD1 (6 bases). V gave up 2 bases and J gave up 4 bases, with 8 bases separating them. The length of the CDR3 is 13 residues. Germline V gives CDR1 MDHEN, CDR2 SYDVKM.

The chain joins TRBV18 to TRBJ2-3; D not certain. The length of the CDR3 is 11 residues. Germline assignment: CDR1 KGHSH and CDR2 LQKENI. V was pared by 3 bases and J by 10 bases, with 8 bases between. The CDR3 sequence: CASSPQEAQYF. CDR3 bases: TGTGCCAGCTCACCGCAGGAAGCGCAGTATTTT.

The chain uses TRBV27 and TRBJ2-1, with 10 positions matching TRBD1. This CDR3 spans 17 amino acids. CDR1 is MNHEY and CDR2 is SMNVEV in the germline V gene (reference sequence). V shed 6 bases, J shed 6 bases, and the junction held 14 bases outside the gene matches. The DNA for the CDR3 is TGTGCCAGCAGCGGGCTTTGGGACAGGGGCCCAGCCAATGAGCAGTTCTTC. This encodes CASSGLWDRGPANEQFF.

The rearrangement joins TRBV4-2 to TRBJ2-3; 8 positions match TRBD1. The CDR3 is 19 amino acids. V gave up 4 bases and J gave up 0 bases; unmatched junction bases: 15. Germline V lookup: CDR1 LGHNA, CDR2 YNFKEQ. CDR3 residues: CASSRKLGQGGLSTDTQYF. DNA of the CDR3: TGTGCCAGCAGCCGAAAACTCGGACAGGGAGGATTGAGCACAGATACGCAGTATTTT.

The rearrangement joins TRBV6-5 to TRBJ1-2; 7 positions match TRBD1. The CDR3 length is 14 residues. V shed 1 base, J shed 5 bases, and the junction held 4 bases outside the gene matches. Germline loops: CDR1 MNHEY, CDR2 SVGAGI. The CDR3 DNA reads as TGTGCCAGCAGTTACTTGGGACAGCGATATGGCTACACCTTC. This sequence encodes CASSYLGQRYGYTF.